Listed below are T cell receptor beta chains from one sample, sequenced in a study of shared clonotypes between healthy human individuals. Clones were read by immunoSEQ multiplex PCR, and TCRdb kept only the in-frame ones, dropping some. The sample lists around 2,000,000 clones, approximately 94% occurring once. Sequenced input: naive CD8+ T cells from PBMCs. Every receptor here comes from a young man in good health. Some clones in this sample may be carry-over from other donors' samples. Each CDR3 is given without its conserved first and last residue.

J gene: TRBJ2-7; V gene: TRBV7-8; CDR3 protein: ASSPRRRGEQY
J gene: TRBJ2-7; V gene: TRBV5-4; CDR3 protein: ASSDMASGRGGEQY
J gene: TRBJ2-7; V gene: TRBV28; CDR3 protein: ASTIRRGGRGPYEQY
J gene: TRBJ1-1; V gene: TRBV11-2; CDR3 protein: ASSLGPRLGGNTEAF
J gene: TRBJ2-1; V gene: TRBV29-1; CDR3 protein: SVESGTSGSNEQF
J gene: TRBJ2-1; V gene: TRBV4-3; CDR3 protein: ASSPGTSGMDNEQF
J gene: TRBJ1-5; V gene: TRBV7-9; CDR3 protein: ASTLGTGGNQPQH
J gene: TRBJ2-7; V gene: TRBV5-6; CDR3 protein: ASSPPSAAYEQY
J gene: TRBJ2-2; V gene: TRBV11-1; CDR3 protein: ASSQRGRDTGELF
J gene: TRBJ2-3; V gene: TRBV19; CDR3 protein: ASSILRTGTGAADTQY
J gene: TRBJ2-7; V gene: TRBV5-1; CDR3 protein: ASSLVEGMSSYEQY
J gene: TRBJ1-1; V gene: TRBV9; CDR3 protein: ASSVAGSAEAF
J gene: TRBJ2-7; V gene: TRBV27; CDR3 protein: ASSLAGALYEQY
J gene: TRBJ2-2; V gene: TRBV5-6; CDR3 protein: ASSLGQYTGELF
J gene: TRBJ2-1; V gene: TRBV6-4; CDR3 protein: ASSDTEVGF
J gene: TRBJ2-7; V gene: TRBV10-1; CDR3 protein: ASSEPPAGSQQY
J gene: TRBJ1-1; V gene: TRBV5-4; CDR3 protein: ASSLGFRNTEAF